This TCR beta chain was sequenced during a study of response to subunit inactivated influenza vaccine. In TCRdb, the RT-PCR reads were re-called with MiXCR into one record per CDR3 protein. The repertoire has approximately 250,000 distinct CDR3 sequences, 12% of them found once; the top ten carry about 7.8%. Looked up from germline, CDR1 is KGHSH and CDR2 is LQKENI. CDR3 length equals 14 residues. The V end lost 4 bases, the J end lost 4 bases, and 12 bases lay between the germline ends. Worth noting for this clonotype: Its antigen is as yet unknown.

Study-level findings and limits: The authors proposed limited new T cell recruitment per seasonal influenza vaccination.

The specimen was non-naive T cells sorted from PBMCs, collected about 14 days before vaccination. This chain connects TRBV18 to TRBJ2-3; possibly TRBD2 for D (5 bases). This TCR was recovered from a man aged 45-65 years who received an inactivated influenza vaccine. This CDR3 reads CASSLGNSADTQYF. CDR3 nucleotides: TGTGCCAGCTCACTCGGGAATAGTGCAGATACGCAGTATTTT.